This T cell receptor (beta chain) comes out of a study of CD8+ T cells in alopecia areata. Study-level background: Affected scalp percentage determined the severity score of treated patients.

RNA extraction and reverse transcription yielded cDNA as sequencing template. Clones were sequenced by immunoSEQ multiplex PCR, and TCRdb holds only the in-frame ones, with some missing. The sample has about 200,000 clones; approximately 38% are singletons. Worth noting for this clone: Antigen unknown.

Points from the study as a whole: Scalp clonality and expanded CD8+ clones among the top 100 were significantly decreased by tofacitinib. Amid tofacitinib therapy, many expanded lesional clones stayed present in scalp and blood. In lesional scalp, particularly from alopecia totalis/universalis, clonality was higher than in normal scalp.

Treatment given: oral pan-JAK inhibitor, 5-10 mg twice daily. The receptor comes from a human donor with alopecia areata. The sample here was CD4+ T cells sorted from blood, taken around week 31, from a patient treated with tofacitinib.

CDR3 bases: TGTGCCAGCAGTTTACAGGGGGCTGAAGCTTTCTTT. Its translation is CASSLQGAEAFF. The rearrangement links TRBV7-9 to TRBJ1-1, with 8 bases lining up with TRBD1. Germline V gene data show CDR1 as SEHNR and CDR2 as FQNEAQ (reference sequence). The CDR3 covers 12 residues. Trimming at V came to 6 bases and at J to 6 bases, leaving 3 bases not matched to a gene.